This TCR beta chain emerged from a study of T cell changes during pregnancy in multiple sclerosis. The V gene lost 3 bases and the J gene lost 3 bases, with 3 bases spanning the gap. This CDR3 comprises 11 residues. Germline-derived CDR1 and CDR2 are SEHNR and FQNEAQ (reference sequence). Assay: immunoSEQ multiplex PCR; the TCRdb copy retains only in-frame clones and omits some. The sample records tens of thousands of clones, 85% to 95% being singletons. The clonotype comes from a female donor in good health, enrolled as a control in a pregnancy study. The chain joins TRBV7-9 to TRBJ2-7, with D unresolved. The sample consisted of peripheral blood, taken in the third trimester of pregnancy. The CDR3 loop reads CASSFNYEQYF. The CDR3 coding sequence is TGTGCCAGCAGCTTCAACTACGAGCAGTACTTC.